Presented here are 22 T cell receptor beta chains from one specimen sequenced in a study of T cell repertoires in ileal Crohn's disease (dated 2019 in TCRdb). Libraries were made using the immunoSEQ multiplex PCR assay. The immuneACCESS repertoire file appears here via TCRdb, limited to in-frame rearrangements. These files lack a portion of the clones; in checked studies, under half of the deficit traces to unresolved V genes, and the cause of the others is not known. This sample gives 13,000 to 15,000 clones in total; nearly 85% of them show up just once. The ten top clones hold about 5.7% of the sample. Source material: ileal tissue. These receptors were obtained from an adult with Crohn's disease.

V and J are TRBV6-1 and TRBJ1-5, with D perhaps TRBD1 (5 bases). V dropped 5 bases and J dropped 4 bases, with 9 bases sitting between them. The CDR3 is made up of 13 amino acids. CDR1 MNHNS and CDR2 SASEGT come from the germline V gene. CDR3 loop: CASSHGGNQPQHF. The CDR3 nucleotides are TGTGCCAGCAGTCACGGGGGAAATCAGCCCCAGCATTTT.

This clone came up once. The chain carries TRBV5-1 and TRBJ2-6, with D unclear. Trimming left V 2 bases short and J 0 bases short, with 12 bases between. This CDR3 is 17 amino acids long. CDR1 is SGHRS, CDR2 YFSETQ, per germline. For the CDR3, the DNA is TGCGCCAGCAGCTTATCATTACAAGTCTCTGGGGCCAACGTCCTGACTTTC. Protein sequence: CASSLSLQVSGANVLTF.

J is TRBJ2-7 and V is TRBV9; TRBD1 matches at 9 bases. Per the germline V gene, CDR1 is SGDLS and CDR2 is YYNGEE. The CDR3 extends over 14 amino acids. The V segment lost 3 bases and the J segment 5 bases; nucleotides outside the gene matches: 6. For the CDR3, the DNA is TGTGCCAGCAGCGCCTGGGACAGGGCGAACGAGCAGTACTTC. This sequence encodes CASSAWDRANEQYF.

The gene calls are TRBV6-5 and TRBJ1-5; 9 bases fit TRBD1. CDR3 size: 14 residues. The junction had 7 bases not matched to a gene; V was cut back by 10 bases and J by 3 bases. Germline CDR1 reads MNHEY; CDR2 reads SVGAGI. Written as DNA, the CDR3 is TGTGCCACTTCGGGACAGGGTAACAATCAGCCCCAGCATTTT. This sequence encodes CATSGQGNNQPQHF.

The chain joins TRBV9 to TRBJ2-2, with a weak D call TRBD2 (6 bases). CDR1 SGDLS and CDR2 YYNGEE come from the germline V gene. The CDR3 extends over 14 amino acids. V shed 0 bases and J shed 4 bases, with 7 bases lying between them. The CDR3 sequence is CASSVAGVTGELFF. The CDR3 coding sequence is TGTGCCAGCAGCGTAGCGGGGGTCACCGGGGAGCTGTTTTTT.

The chain combines TRBV30 with TRBJ2-5; 12 bases map to TRBD2. Germline CDR1 and CDR2: GTSNPN and SVGIG (reference sequence). V dropped 1 base and J dropped 2; count of bases not matched to a gene: 11. This CDR3 region has 18 residues. The CDR3 coding sequence is TGTGCCTGGAGTGCCATTCTAGCGGGAGGGCCGGCTCAAGAGACCCAGTACTTC. As protein: CAWSAILAGGPAQETQYF.

The chain uses TRBV4-2 and TRBJ2-1, with 12 bases matching TRBD2. This CDR3 is built from 17 residues. Germline trimming cut 4 bases from V and 8 bases from J; bases unmatched to any gene: 12. The germline V gene encodes CDR1 LGHNA and CDR2 YNFKEQ. In DNA, the CDR3 is TGTGCCAGCAGCCCGAAGACTAGCGGGAGTTTTTTCGATGAGCAGTTCTTC. Translated, it gives CASSPKTSGSFFDEQFF.

The V call is TRBV4-2, the J call TRBJ1-2; D is possibly TRBD1 (6 bases). This CDR3 comprises 14 residues. V was pared by 1 base and J by 6 bases, with 12 bases between. Per the germline V gene, CDR1 is LGHNA and CDR2 is YNFKEQ. CDR3 DNA: TGTGCCAGCAGCCAAGCAGGGGAAGGCGATGGCTACACCTTC. Translated, it gives CASSQAGEGDGYTF.

The chain is built from TRBV2 and TRBJ2-7; 7 positions agree with TRBD2. The V gene's germline CDR1 is SNHLY and CDR2 FYNNEI. This CDR3 region has 16 residues. V dropped 4 bases and J dropped 7; count of bases not matched to a gene: 16. CDR3 in DNA: TGTGCCAGCAGTGTAGTGCAGGCGGGAGATCGTGGGGAGCAGTACTTC. As protein: CASSVVQAGDRGEQYF. The full variable domain, in which reference TRBV2 and TRBJ2-7 provide the parts outside the CDR3, is EPEVTQTPSHQVTQMGQEVILRCVPISNHLYFYWYRQILGQKVEFLVSFYNNEISEKSEIFDDQFSVERPDGSNFTLKIRSTKLEDSAMYFCASSVVQAGDRGEQYFGPGTRLTVT.

The chain has TRBV7-2 and TRBJ2-3; D uncertain. The CDR3 sequence is 15 residues long. Trimming removed 8 bases from V and 8 bases from J, with 23 bases in between. Germline V gene lookup returns CDR1 SGHTA and CDR2 FQGNSA. This CDR3 reads CASRGEDSRRVTQYF. CDR3 DNA: TGTGCCAGCCGAGGCGAAGACTCGAGGCGTGTTACGCAGTATTTT. Full variable domain (remainder filled in from reference TRBV7-2 and TRBJ2-3): GAGVSQSPSNKVTEKGKDVELRCDPISGHTALYWYRQSLGQGLEFLIYFQGNSAPDKSGLPSDRFSAERTGGSVSTLTIQRTQQEDSAVYLCASRGEDSRRVTQYFGPGTRLTVL.

V is TRBV5-6 and J is TRBJ2-3, with 12 bases lining up with TRBD2. Germline-derived CDR1 and CDR2 are SGHDT and YYEEEE. The ends lost 0 bases at V and 6 bases at J; junction bases unmatched: 5. The CDR3 runs to 16 residues. The DNA of the CDR3 is TGTGCCAGCAGCTTGGAGACTAGCGGGAGTTGGGATACGCAGTATTTT. It specifies CASSLETSGSWDTQYF.

This chain joins TRBV7-3 and TRBJ2-6, with D possibly being TRBD1 (5 bases). Trimming shortened V by 5 bases and J by 13 bases, and 9 bases separated the two germline ends. The CDR3 extends over 11 amino acids. CDR1 and CDR2 from the germline V gene are SGHTA and FQGTGA. The DNA of the CDR3 is TGTGCCAGCAGCCTCCAGGGTGTCCTGACTTTC. It specifies CASSLQGVLTF.

The rearrangement links TRBV25-1 to TRBJ2-2; D call uncertain. V dropped 4 bases and J dropped 6 bases, with 15 bases sitting between them. This CDR3 spans 15 amino acids. Germline CDR1 is MGHDK and CDR2 is SYGVNS. CDR3 protein: CASSGSPHCAGELFF. The DNA of the CDR3 is TGTGCCAGCAGTGGGTCGCCTCACTGTGCCGGGGAGCTGTTTTTT.

This clone was counted a few times. The gene calls are TRBV27 and TRBJ1-2; D remains ambiguous. From germline, CDR1 is MNHEY and CDR2 SMNVEV (reference sequence). The CDR3 extends over 17 amino acids. The V and J ends lost 0 bases and 1 base respectively, with 15 bases between them. CDR3 DNA sequence: TGTGCCAGCAGTTTATCGAGGGCCACGGGGTTTAACTATGGCTACACCTTC. Amino acids: CASSLSRATGFNYGYTF.

The chain uses TRBV6-1 and TRBJ1-2, with TRBD1 as a possible D gene (5 bases). Trimming took off 2 bases at V and 6 bases at J, with 16 bases between the two ends. This CDR3 spans 15 amino acids. The V gene's germline CDR1 is MNHNS and CDR2 SASEGT. CDR3 nucleotide sequence: TGTGCCAGCAGTGAATTGGGGCAGGGTAGGGATGGCTACACCTTC. It translates to CASSELGQGRDGYTF.

This sequence joins TRBV6-6 and TRBJ2-1; 9 bases are shared with TRBD2. Germline assignment: CDR1 MNHNY and CDR2 SVGAGI (reference sequence). Germline trimming cut 0 bases from V and 5 bases from J; bases unmatched to any gene: 5. This CDR3 is built from 16 residues. In DNA, the CDR3 is TGTGCCAGCAGTTACTCGAGCGGGAGGCGGGACAATGAGCAGTTCTTC. It specifies CASSYSSGRRDNEQFF.

The chain employs TRBV7-9 and TRBJ2-7, with a weak D call TRBD1 (5 bases). The CDR3 has 12 residues. Germline V gene sequence: CDR1 SEHNR, CDR2 FQNEAQ (reference sequence). Trimming left V 3 bases short and J 5 bases short, with 8 bases between. The CDR3 sequence: CASSLNRNEQYF. The DNA of the CDR3 is TGTGCCAGCAGCTTGAACAGGAACGAGCAGTACTTC. Looking up the rest from reference TRBV7-9 and TRBJ2-7 gives the full variable domain: DTGVSQNPRHKITKRGQNVTFRCDPISEHNRLYWYRQTLGQGPEFLTYFQNEAQLEKSRLLSDRFSAERPKGSFSTLEIQRTEQGDSAMYLCASSLNRNEQYFGPGTRLTVT.

V gene TRBV4-1 combines with J gene TRBJ1-2; 8 nucleotides line up with TRBD1. Per the germline V gene, CDR1 is MGHRA and CDR2 is YSYEKL. This CDR3 has 13 residues. V dropped 6 bases and J dropped 7; count of bases not matched to a gene: 7. The CDR3 DNA sequence: TGCGCCAGCAGACATGGGACAGGACGTGGCTACACCTTC. Translated, it gives CASRHGTGRGYTF.

This clone was counted a single time. The rearrangement links TRBV7-2 to TRBJ1-1; D unresolved. Trimming left V 6 bases short and J 1 base short, with 9 bases between. The CDR3 is 13 residues long. Germline CDR1 is SGHTA and CDR2 is FQGNSA. CDR3 coding DNA: TGTGCCAGCAGTACCACTAAGAACACTGAAGCTTTCTTT. It codes for CASSTTKNTEAFF.

The chain has TRBV5-6 and TRBJ1-6; no clear D gene. The germline V and J ends were trimmed by 0 bases and 6 bases, with 13 bases remaining between them. From germline, CDR1 is SGHDT and CDR2 YYEEEE. CDR3 size: 16 residues. CDR3 protein: CASSLVSEARNSPLHF. CDR3 bases: TGTGCCAGCAGCTTGGTTAGCGAGGCTCGTAATTCACCCCTCCACTTT.

The table lists this clone with a count of one. V gene TRBV6-5 combines with J gene TRBJ1-2; 8 bases fit TRBD1. The CDR3 spans 15 residues. After removal of 3 bases from V and 6 bases from J, the junction contained 9 bases not matched to a gene. Germline CDR1 is MNHEY and CDR2 is SVGAGI. The CDR3 region has the DNA TGTGCCAGCAGTTATCAGGACGGGACAGGAGATGGCTACACCTTC. Its translation: CASSYQDGTGDGYTF.

The chain employs TRBV5-1 and TRBJ2-7, with unresolved D. V was pared by 2 bases and J by 3 bases, with 6 bases between. The CDR3 contains 12 residues. Germline loops: CDR1 SGHRS, CDR2 YFSETQ. The CDR3 DNA reads as TGCGCCAGCAGCTTTAACAGCTACGAGCAGTACTTC. It encodes CASSFNSYEQYF.